This TCR beta chain was sequenced in a study of CD8 T cells in Susac syndrome. The RNA, 0.5 to 1 ug, was put through reverse transcription using random hexamers. MiXCR, run by TCRdb on the immunoSEQ multiplex PCR reads, gives a single entry per CDR3 protein. The sample includes about 190,000 distinct CDR3 sequences, 90% to 96% of them seen just once. Trimming shortened V by 0 bases and J by 7 bases, and 8 bases separated the two germline ends. CDR1 is SGHRS and CDR2 is YFSETQ in the germline V gene. This CDR3 region has 13 residues. The chain links TRBV5-1 to TRBJ1-5; D uncertain. The sequence came from a human donor with Susac syndrome. Sequencing was done on a sample of CD4+ T cells from PBMCs. DNA of the CDR3: TGCGCCAGCAGCTTGGAAGGGAGGCAGCCCCAGCATTTT. Translated: CASSLEGRQPQHF.